This entry lists 10 T cell receptor beta chains sequenced from one sample in a study of shared clonotypes between healthy human individuals. Assay: immunoSEQ multiplex PCR; the TCRdb copy retains only in-frame clones and omits some. The table lists about 2 million clones, less than 95% of them singletons. Selected positively for CCR7 and CD45RO-negative, naive CD8 cells excluded terminally differentiated effector memory CD45RA+ cells. The source material was naive CD8+ T cells sorted from blood. The receptors originated from a man between 18 and 35 years old in good health.

This rearrangement joins TRBV5-6 to TRBJ1-6, with D hard to call. Germline V lookup: CDR1 SGHDT, CDR2 YYEEEE. This CDR3 spans 14 amino acids. Trimming shortened V by 0 bases and J by 9 bases, and 10 bases separated the two germline ends. The CDR3 bases are TGTGCCAGCAGCTTGGGGGAGGGCGGTTCACCCCTCCACTTT. It translates to CASSLGEGGSPLHF.

The gene calls are TRBV27 and TRBJ2-7; 10 bases map to TRBD2. This CDR3 has 15 residues. The ends lost 4 bases at V and 3 bases at J; junction bases unmatched: 6. From germline, CDR1 is MNHEY and CDR2 SMNVEV (reference sequence). The CDR3 spells CASSYSSGSYYEQYF. The CDR3 coding sequence is TGTGCCAGCAGTTACTCTAGCGGGAGCTACTACGAGCAGTACTTC.

The chain is built from TRBV6-6 and TRBJ2-1; maybe TRBD1 (6 bases). The germline gives CDR1 MNHNY, CDR2 SVGAGI (reference sequence). Trimming removed 5 bases from V and 6 bases from J, with 20 bases in between. The CDR3 is 16 amino acids. In nucleotides, the CDR3 is TGTGCCAGCAGTCGCTACAGGGTACCCAATTTCAATGAGCAGTTCTTC. It yields the protein CASSRYRVPNFNEQFF.

V and J are TRBV11-2 and TRBJ2-5; D unresolved. Trimming left V 0 bases short and J 2 bases short, with 7 bases between. Germline V lookup: CDR1 SGHAT, CDR2 FQNNGV. This CDR3 contains 14 residues. The chain's CDR3 is CASSLEKGQETQYF. The CDR3 nucleotides are TGTGCCAGCAGCTTAGAGAAGGGACAAGAGACCCAGTACTTC.

The rearrangement joins TRBV4-1 to TRBJ2-7; D perhaps matches TRBD2 (5 bases). The CDR3 has 15 residues. The germline V and J ends were trimmed by 5 bases and 7 bases, with 21 bases remaining between them. Germline loops: CDR1 MGHRA, CDR2 YSYEKL. CDR3 nucleotides: TGCGCCAGCAGCTTTGATACTAGTCTCTCTGGGGAGCAGTACTTC. Its protein is CASSFDTSLSGEQYF.

The CDR3 nucleotides read TGCGCCAGCAGCTTGTGGACCCTAGAGAGCTCCTACAATGAGCAGTTCTTC. Translating it yields CASSLWTLESSYNEQFF. The rearrangement joins TRBV5-1 to TRBJ2-1; D call uncertain. The CDR3 totals 17 residues. The germline V gene encodes CDR1 SGHRS and CDR2 YFSETQ. V lost 1 base to trimming and J lost 0 bases, with 14 bases between them.

The chain has TRBV4-1 and TRBJ2-7, with D uncertain. Per germline, CDR1 MGHRA and CDR2 YSYEKL. V lost 1 base and J 4 bases, leaving 14 bases between the germline ends. The CDR3 runs to 15 residues. CDR3: CASSQAPALGYEQYF. In DNA form, the CDR3 reads TGCGCCAGCAGCCAAGCCCCAGCTTTAGGATACGAGCAGTACTTC.

The rearrangement uses TRBV5-1 and TRBJ1-1; 9 bases map to TRBD1. CDR1 and CDR2 from the germline V gene are SGHRS and YFSETQ. The CDR3 extends over 16 amino acids. V lost 4 bases, J lost 7 bases, and 14 bases stayed unmatched. Here the CDR3 DNA reads TGCGCCAGCAGCGCGGGACAGGGTCTGGATCTCGGTGAAGCTTTCTTT. Protein product: CASSAGQGLDLGEAFF.

This clone appeared once. This rearrangement joins TRBV9 to TRBJ2-1, with D unresolved. The germline CDR1 and CDR2 sequences are SGDLS and YYNGEE. CDR3 length: 15 amino acids. V lost 0 bases, J lost 8 bases, and 15 bases lay in between. The CDR3 bases are TGTGCCAGCAGCGTAGCAGGCTTTGGCCCCGATGAGCAGTTCTTC. Protein sequence: CASSVAGFGPDEQFF.

The chain recombines TRBV13 with TRBJ2-7; no clear D gene. V was cut by 1 base and J by 6 bases, with 10 bases left in between. The length of the CDR3 is 13 residues. CDR1 is PRHDT and CDR2 is FYEKMQ in the germline V gene (reference sequence). The CDR3 sequence: CASSLEVGFEQYF. DNA of the CDR3: TGTGCCAGCAGCTTAGAGGTAGGGTTCGAGCAGTACTTC.